This passage covers 6 T cell receptor beta chains from one sample sequenced in a study of tumor-infiltrating lymphocytes in glioblastoma multiforme (dated by TCRdb to about 2017). Sequencing took place on an Illumina HiSeq 2500. A modified ARM-PCR protocol with multiple V-beta primers and a C-beta primer was used to build TCRB libraries from RNA via three nested multiplex PCR rounds. TCRdb cleaned the public reads at Q25 with fastp, built clones with MiXCR and kept in-frame beta chains. Rows are combined by CDR3 protein, so each entry shows the most common genes and DNA. Within this sample are roughly 9,100 distinct CDR3 sequences, with around 70% of them counted one time only. Of the sample, about half is held by the ten largest clones. The sample comprised brain tumor tissue. The receptors were sampled from a male donor with glioblastoma.

Note on this clonotype: An end of the junction differs from the germline gene, which may be a read error. The J gene is TRBJ2-1, the V gene TRBV12-3 or TRBV12-4; D uncertain. This CDR3 is built from 14 residues. In nucleotides, the CDR3 is TGTGCCATTACCCAAGAGACAATCTACAATGAGCGGTTCTTC. This gives the protein CAITQETIYNERFF.

This clonotype has a single count. The chain uses TRBV7-8 and TRBJ2-3; weak D call: TRBD2 (6 bases). CDR3 size: 17 residues. CDR1 is SGHVS, CDR2 FQNEAQ, per germline. Trimming stripped 5 bases from V and 1 base from J, with 19 bases between. The CDR3 is CASSPIGGARGTDTQYF. CDR3 nucleotides: TGTGCCAGCAGCCCGATCGGAGGGGCGAGGGGCACAGATACGCAGTATTTT.

This clonotype was seen ten or more times. The chain carries TRBV24-1 and TRBJ2-1, with D perhaps TRBD1 (6 bases). CDR3 length equals 16 residues. The V and J ends lost 1 base and 8 bases respectively, with 17 bases between them. Germline assignment: CDR1 KGHDR and CDR2 SFDVKD. The DNA of the CDR3 is TGTGCCACCAGTGATTTATCACTGGGGGCCAGCGATGAGCAGTTCTTC. It codes for CATSDLSLGASDEQFF.

This clonotype was picked up one time. The chain employs TRBV6-1 and TRBJ1-1, with unresolved D. The CDR3 contains 16 residues. V lost 7 bases to trimming and J lost 3 bases, with 21 bases between them. The V gene's germline CDR1 is MNHNS and CDR2 SASEGT. CDR3 region: CASKRRPAGLDTEAFF. The CDR3, as DNA: TGTGCCAGCAAGCGGCGTCCGGCAGGACTGGACACTGAAGCTTTCTTT.

This clonotype has a count of ten or more. The rearrangement joins TRBV11-2 to TRBJ2-2; D is possibly TRBD2 (6 bases). Germline lookup yields CDR1 SGHAT and CDR2 FQNNGV. This CDR3 region has 12 residues. CDR3 sequence (DNA): TGTGCAGGGGAGGATAACACCGGGGAGCTGTTTTTT. Protein: CAGEDNTGELFF.

The J gene is TRBJ2-1, the V gene TRBV12-3 or TRBV12-4; D not certain. Trimming shortened V by 4 bases and J by 5 bases, and 9 bases separated the two germline ends. This CDR3 is 13 amino acids long. CDR3: CASSSPAHNEQFF. CDR3 DNA: TGTGCCAGCAGTTCCCCGGCGCACAATGAGCAGTTCTTC.